The 8 T cell receptor beta chains below were found in one sample sequenced in a study of technical replicates of blood from several donors. Only in-frame clones appear in the TCRdb table, and some are missing; sequencing was by immunoSEQ multiplex PCR. Counted here are tens of thousands of clones, 90% occurring once; the ten biggest clones make up 4.5% to 5%. The sample comprised PBMCs. The receptor source for this set is a human donor in good health. Some clones in this sample may be carry-over from other donors' samples.

This chain uses TRBV4-2 with TRBJ2-3; D is possibly TRBD2 (6 bases). V lost 0 bases and J 6 bases, leaving 13 bases between the germline ends. The CDR3 contains 15 residues. The V gene's germline CDR1 is LGHNA and CDR2 YNFKEQ. CDR3 sequence (DNA): TGTGCCAGCAGCCAAGATTGGCTAGCGCGGGATACGCAGTATTTT. Translated: CASSQDWLARDTQYF.

The chain carries TRBV9 and TRBJ2-7; TRBD2 agrees at 10 bases. The CDR3 has 14 amino acids. The V segment lost 2 bases and the J segment 5 bases; nucleotides outside the gene matches: 4. Germline V gene lookup returns CDR1 SGDLS and CDR2 YYNGEE. The CDR3 loop is CASSVRLAGDEQYF. CDR3 DNA: TGTGCCAGCAGCGTTAGGCTAGCGGGAGACGAGCAGTACTTC.

The V call is TRBV7-9, the J call TRBJ2-7; 9 nucleotides align to TRBD2. The CDR3 is 14 amino acids. J gave up 5 bases and V 1 base, and 3 bases lay outside the gene matches. In germline, CDR1 is SEHNR, CDR2 FQNEAQ (reference sequence). The CDR3 region has the DNA TGTGCCAGCAGCTTAGGACTAGCGGTCGACGAGCAGTACTTC. Protein: CASSLGLAVDEQYF.

This clone was observed a handful of times. J is TRBJ2-7 and V is TRBV2, with 12 bases lining up with TRBD2. The CDR3 runs 15 residues. Trimming took 7 bases from V and 0 from J; bases not matched to a gene: 4. The V gene's germline CDR1 is SNHLY and CDR2 FYNNEI. The CDR3 is CASTKTSGSSYEQYF. The CDR3 bases are TGTGCCAGCACCAAGACTAGCGGGAGCTCCTACGAGCAGTACTTC.

This clone appeared once. The chain joins TRBV5-1 to TRBJ2-2, with D perhaps matching TRBD2 (5 bases). The CDR3 runs to 14 residues. Trimming cost V 4 bases and J 6 bases, with 13 bases left between them. Germline lookup yields CDR1 SGHRS and CDR2 YFSETQ. CDR3 nucleotides: TGCGCCAGCAGCCCGGACTCCCCCTCCGGGGAGCTGTTTTTT. Translated: CASSPDSPSGELFF.

This clone was detected only once. The gene calls are TRBV9 and TRBJ2-3; no definite D call. CDR1 and CDR2 from the germline V gene are SGDLS and YYNGEE. This CDR3 has 14 residues. V dropped 0 bases and J dropped 2 bases, with 7 bases sitting between them. The CDR3, as DNA: TGTGCCAGCAGCGTAGGCGGAATCACAGATACGCAGTATTTT. Protein product: CASSVGGITDTQYF.

The chain couples TRBV5-1 to TRBJ2-7; 8 positions agree with TRBD2. This CDR3 is 18 amino acids long. Germline assignment: CDR1 SGHRS and CDR2 YFSETQ. The ends lost 4 bases at V and 0 bases at J; junction bases unmatched: 15. The CDR3 DNA reads as TGCGCCAGCAGCCGCAGAGCAGAGCGGGGGTTCATCTCCTACGAGCAGTACTTC. Translation gives CASSRRAERGFISYEQYF.

CDR3 sequence: CASRLEGGAGETQYF. CDR3 coding DNA: TGTGCCAGTAGATTGGAAGGGGGGGCAGGCGAGACCCAGTACTTC. The chain combines TRBV19 with TRBJ2-5, with D tentatively TRBD2 (7 bases). Germline V gene sequence: CDR1 LNHDA, CDR2 SQIVND (reference sequence). This CDR3 has 15 residues. V lost 6 bases to trimming and J lost 5 bases, with 19 bases between them.